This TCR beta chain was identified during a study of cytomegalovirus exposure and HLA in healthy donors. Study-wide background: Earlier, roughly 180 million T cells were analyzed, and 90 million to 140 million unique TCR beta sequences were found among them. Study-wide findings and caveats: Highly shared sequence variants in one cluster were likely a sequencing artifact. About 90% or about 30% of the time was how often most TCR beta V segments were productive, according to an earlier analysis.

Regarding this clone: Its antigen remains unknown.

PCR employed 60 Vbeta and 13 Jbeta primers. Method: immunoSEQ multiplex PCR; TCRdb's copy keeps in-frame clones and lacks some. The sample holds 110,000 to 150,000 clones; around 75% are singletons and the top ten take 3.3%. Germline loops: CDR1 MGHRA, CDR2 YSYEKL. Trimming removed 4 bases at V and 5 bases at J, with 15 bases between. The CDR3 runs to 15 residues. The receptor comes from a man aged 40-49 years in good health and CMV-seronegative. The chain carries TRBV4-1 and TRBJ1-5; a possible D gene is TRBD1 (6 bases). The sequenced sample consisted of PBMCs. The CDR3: CASSRTGGPDQPQHF. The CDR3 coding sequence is TGCGCCAGCAGCCGTACGGGGGGGCCGGATCAGCCCCAGCATTTT.